This entry describes one T cell receptor beta chain. What this receptor recognizes is not known. No quality values exist for individual bases; no much larger clone is one base distant. This sample was included in a study of T cell changes during pregnancy in multiple sclerosis (dated by TCRdb to about 2019). In the study overall: Changes in the T cell repertoire over the course of pregnancy were examined in this study in women with multiple sclerosis.

Library preparation employed the immunoSEQ multiplex PCR assay. TCRdb mirrors the immuneACCESS table, restricted to in-frame sequences. Some clones are absent from its copies; in checked studies, under half trace to an unresolved V gene, and the reason for the others is unknown. For this sample there are about 40,000 clones; around 90% appear just once. Jointly, the top ten make up over 0.45% of the sample. Reading the germline V gene gives CDR1 ENHRY and CDR2 SYGVKD. The V end gives up 7 bases and the J end 3 bases, leaving 5 bases in the junction not matched to a gene. The CDR3, cysteine through phenylalanine, is 13 amino acids long. Only CDR3 DNA is held: 39 bases, read in frame from base 1.

The chain joins TRBV10-3 to TRBJ2-5; 7 bases in between match TRBD1. Here the sequenced sample was CD4+ T cells from peripheral blood mononuclear cells, taken in the third trimester of pregnancy. The receptor was isolated from a female donor in good health, enrolled as a control in a pregnancy study. The DNA is TGTGCCATCAACGGGGACAGAGAAGAGACCCAGTACTTC. Translated, it gives CAINGDREETQYF.